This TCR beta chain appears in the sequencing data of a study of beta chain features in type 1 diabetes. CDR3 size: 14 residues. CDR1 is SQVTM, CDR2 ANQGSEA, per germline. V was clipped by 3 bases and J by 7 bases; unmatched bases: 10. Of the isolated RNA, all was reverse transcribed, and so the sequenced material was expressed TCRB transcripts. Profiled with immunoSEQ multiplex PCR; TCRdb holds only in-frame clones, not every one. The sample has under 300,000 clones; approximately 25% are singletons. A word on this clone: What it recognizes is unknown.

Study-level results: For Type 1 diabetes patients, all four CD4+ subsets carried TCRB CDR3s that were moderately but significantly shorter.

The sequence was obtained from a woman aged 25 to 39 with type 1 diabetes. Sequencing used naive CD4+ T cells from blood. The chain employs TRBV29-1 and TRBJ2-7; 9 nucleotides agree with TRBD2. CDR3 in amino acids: CSVEWTSEGKEQYF. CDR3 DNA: TGCAGCGTTGAGTGGACTAGCGAGGGGAAGGAGCAGTACTTC.